Presented here are 14 T cell receptor beta chains from one specimen sequenced in a study of identical twins listed by TCRdb under 2016. Library construction relied on 5' RACE. Sequencing was performed on an Illumina HiSeq 2000. Clones were called with MiXCR by TCRdb after fastp trimmed the public reads at Q25, and only in-frame beta chains were retained. All rows with the same CDR3 protein become a single entry with the most common DNA and genes. In all, the sample holds about 150,000 distinct CDR3 sequences, and under 4.5% of those were seen once. Together, the top ten hold around 8% of the sample. Sequencing input: memory T cells sorted from blood. The cell subset or site label, as the study defines it: CD45RO+ enriched T cells. The receptors come from a man younger than 35 in good health.

Many counts were recorded for this clonotype. The DNA of the CDR3 is TGCGCCAGCAGCGAACCGCACGAGAATGAGCAGTTCTTC. Its protein product is CASSEPHENEQFF. This sequence joins TRBV5-1 and TRBJ2-1; D not resolved. Germline CDR1 and CDR2: SGHRS and YFSETQ. CDR3 length: 13 amino acids. V shed 4 bases and J shed 7 bases, with 12 bases lying between them.

This clonotype was seen at least ten times. This chain connects TRBV7-8 to TRBJ2-1; 15 positions agree with TRBD2. CDR1 is SGHVS and CDR2 is FQNEAQ in the germline V gene. The CDR3 spans 16 residues. V shed 5 bases, J shed 7 bases, and the junction held 6 bases outside the gene matches. The CDR3 reads CASSPQGLAGGNEQFF. The CDR3 DNA sequence: TGTGCCAGCAGCCCACAGGGACTAGCGGGAGGAAATGAGCAGTTCTTC.

In this sample, this clonotype turned up many times. V and J are TRBV5-1 and TRBJ2-7; perhaps TRBD2 as D (6 bases). CDR1 is SGHRS and CDR2 is YFSETQ in the germline V gene. The germline V and J ends were trimmed by 4 bases and 7 bases, with 15 bases remaining between them. The CDR3 runs to 13 residues. CDR3 sequence: CASSLEGGLEQYV. CDR3 nucleotides: TGCGCCAGCAGCCTGGAGGGAGGTCTGGAGCAGTACGTC.

This clonotype has only a few counts. This rearrangement joins TRBV6-2 or TRBV6-3 to TRBJ2-7; no firm D call. The CDR3 contains 14 residues. V lost 6 bases to trimming and J lost 2 bases, with 14 bases between them. CDR1 and CDR2 (germline): MNHEY, SVGEGT. For the CDR3, the DNA is TGTGCCAGCAGAACCTCACGGCCCGCCTACGAGCAGTACTTC. Its protein is CASRTSRPAYEQYF.

The table lists this clonotype with a few counts. The rearrangement joins TRBV6-4 to TRBJ2-2, with TRBD2 identical over 8 bases. The CDR3 is 17 amino acids. V was clipped by 6 bases and J by 0 bases; unmatched bases: 9. Germline-derived CDR1 and CDR2 are MRHNA and SNTAGT. The chain's CDR3 is CASSKLADFANTGELFF. The CDR3 region has the DNA TGTGCCAGCAGCAAACTAGCGGACTTCGCGAACACCGGGGAGCTGTTTTTT.

This clonotype has a handful of counts. The chain recombines TRBV10-2 with TRBJ1-5; D perhaps matches TRBD1 (6 bases). Deletions cut 8 bases from V and 1 base from J, with 15 bases between. In germline, CDR1 is WSHSY, CDR2 SAAADI. The CDR3 totals 15 residues. The CDR3 reads CASGILGASNQPQHF. CDR3 sequence (DNA): TGCGCCAGCGGGATCCTGGGGGCGAGCAATCAGCCCCAGCATTTT.

This clonotype was seen at least ten times. The chain carries TRBV15 and TRBJ1-1; D gene ambiguous. Trimming cost V 0 bases and J 1 base, with 9 bases left between them. Germline CDR1 is LNHNV and CDR2 is YYDKDF (reference sequence). The CDR3 runs to 15 residues. This chain's CDR3 is CATSREGSSNTEAFF. CDR3 DNA sequence: TGTGCCACCAGCAGAGAGGGTTCCTCGAACACTGAAGCTTTCTTT.

This clonotype has a count of ten or more. The chain uses TRBV12-3 or TRBV12-4 and TRBJ2-2; 9 bases align to TRBD2. J gave up 4 bases and V 6 bases, and 9 bases lay outside the gene matches. The CDR3 is made up of 16 amino acids. CDR3 DNA: TGTGCCAGCAGCTCTATAGCGGGAGTAAGCACCGGGGAGCTGTTTTTT. Translation gives CASSSIAGVSTGELFF.

This clonotype has ten or more counts. The chain recombines TRBV6-2 or TRBV6-3 with TRBJ2-3, with TRBD1 matching 9 bases. This CDR3 is 13 amino acids long. Germline V gene lookup returns CDR1 MNHEY and CDR2 SVGEGT. Germline trimming cut 11 bases from V and 6 bases from J; bases unmatched to any gene: 9. As DNA, the CDR3 is TGTGCCGCCAGGGACAGGGTCGATGATACGCAGTATTTT. Translating it yields CAARDRVDDTQYF.

This clonotype was observed many times. V gene TRBV27 combines with J gene TRBJ2-1, with D possibly being TRBD1 or TRBD2 (5 bases each). Germline V gives CDR1 MNHEY, CDR2 SMNVEV (reference sequence). Trimming took off 7 bases at V and 4 bases at J, with 23 bases between the two ends. This CDR3 spans 17 amino acids. CDR3 region: CASNSGLGPSLYNEQFF. In DNA, the CDR3 is TGTGCCAGCAACTCCGGTTTGGGACCATCCTTATACAATGAGCAGTTCTTC.

The rearrangement joins TRBV2 to TRBJ2-5; no clear D. Per the germline V gene, CDR1 is SNHLY and CDR2 is FYNNEI. The V gene lost 2 bases and the J gene lost 4 bases, with 8 bases spanning the gap. The CDR3 spans 13 residues. CDR3 in DNA: TGTGCCAGCAGTGAACAGGCAAGAGAGACCCAGTACTTC. It translates to CASSEQARETQYF.

The sample holds many counts of this clonotype. The V and J genes are TRBV20-1 and TRBJ1-5; D is unclear. Germline CDR1 reads DFQATT; CDR2 reads SNEGSKA (reference sequence). The CDR3 has 12 residues. The V gene lost 3 bases and the J gene lost 3 bases, with 6 bases spanning the gap. CDR3 amino acids: CSASQPNQPQHF. The CDR3 DNA follows: TGCAGTGCTAGCCAGCCCAATCAGCCCCAGCATTTT.

In its sample, this clonotype was seen many times. In nucleotides, the CDR3 is TGTGCCAGCAGCTCAACCTTGTTGGGGATACGGGATGGCTACACCTTC. Protein: CASSSTLLGIRDGYTF. The rearrangement joins TRBV5-8 to TRBJ1-2; D not certain. The CDR3 runs 16 residues. With 3 bases removed from V and 6 bases from J, the gap between germline ends came to 21 bases. Germline assignment: CDR1 SGHTS and CDR2 YDEGEE.

There are many counts of this clonotype. J is TRBJ1-2 and V is TRBV5-5; 9 bases agree with TRBD1. The CDR3 covers 15 residues. The V segment lost 4 bases and the J segment 4 bases; nucleotides outside the gene matches: 8. Germline CDR1 and CDR2: SGHKS and YYEKEE (reference sequence). In nucleotides, the CDR3 is TGTGCCAGCAGCATCGGGACAGGGAATAGCTATGGCTACACCTTC. Its protein is CASSIGTGNSYGYTF. Together with reference TRBV5-5 and TRBJ1-2, the CDR3 gives the full variable domain: DAGVTQSPTHLIKTRGQQVTLRCSPISGHKSVSWYQQVLGQGPQFIFQYYEKEERGRGNFPDRFSARQFPNYSSELNVNALLLGDSALYLCASSIGTGNSYGYTFGSGTRLTVV.